Each of the 29 T cell receptor beta chains below was sequenced from the same sample in a study of shared clonotypes between healthy human individuals. Generated by immunoSEQ multiplex PCR, the TCRdb table keeps only in-frame clones and is missing some. The sample yields 1.4 million to 1.5 million clones, roughly 97% seen once. The specimen sequenced was naive CD4+ T cells sorted from blood. Subset specified: CD45RA+ positively selected. The receptors shown here come from a man aged 25 to 40 in good health.

V usage is TRBV7-8 and J usage is TRBJ2-1; D might be TRBD1 (5 bases). V was clipped by 5 bases and J by 9 bases, with 32 bases between them. The CDR3 is made up of 19 amino acids. Germline CDR1 and CDR2: SGHVS and FQNEAQ. In DNA form, the CDR3 reads TGTGCCAGCAGCATTATTTCCCAAAGTTGGCAGGGCGGCTTGTCTGAGCAGTTCTTC. Its translation: CASSIISQSWQGGLSEQFF. Supplemented by reference TRBV7-8 and TRBJ2-1, the full variable domain reads GAGVSQSPRYKVAKRGQDVALRCDPISGHVSLFWYQQALGQGPEFLTYFQNEAQLDKSGLPSDRFFAERPEGSVSTLKIQRTQQEDSAVYLCASSIISQSWQGGLSEQFFGPGTRLTVL.

The chain recombines TRBV2 with TRBJ2-1, with TRBD2 as a possible D gene (6 bases). This CDR3 has 13 amino acids. Germline V gives CDR1 SNHLY, CDR2 FYNNEI. V was trimmed by 2 bases and J by 9 bases, leaving 11 bases between them. Here the CDR3 DNA reads TGTGCCAGCAGTGAAACTAGCTGGGGTGAGCAGTTCTTC. It translates to CASSETSWGEQFF.

The chain is built from TRBV19 and TRBJ1-5; 7 positions agree with TRBD1. The germline V gene encodes CDR1 LNHDA and CDR2 SQIVND (reference sequence). The CDR3 is made up of 15 amino acids. The V and J ends lost 10 bases and 7 bases, in that order; junction bases with no gene match: 16. CDR3 in DNA: TGTGCCACCGCGCAGGGGGGACATCACATACAGCCCCAGCATTTT. Residues: CATAQGGHHIQPQHF.

V gene TRBV7-2 combines with J gene TRBJ2-3; D not resolved. The CDR3 loop spans 10 amino acids. Germline CDR1 is SGHTA and CDR2 is FQGNSA. The V end lost 2 bases, the J end lost 10 bases, and 4 bases lay between the germline ends. The CDR3 DNA follows: TGTGCCAGCAGCTTACGGGCGCAGTATTTT. Its translation: CASSLRAQYF.

The rearrangement joins TRBV18 to TRBJ1-5; D gene unclear. This CDR3 is built from 16 residues. Trimming took off 5 bases at V and 1 base at J, with 15 bases between the two ends. CDR1 is KGHSH and CDR2 is LQKENI in the germline V gene. For the CDR3, the DNA is TGTGCCAGCTCAACTCGACTCCTCACAAGCAATCAGCCCCAGCATTTT. It specifies CASSTRLLTSNQPQHF.

The rearrangement uses TRBV7-9 and TRBJ1-2; D remains unclear. CDR1 is SEHNR, CDR2 FQNEAQ, per germline (reference sequence). CDR3 size: 13 residues. With 5 bases removed from V and 0 bases from J, the gap between germline ends came to 7 bases. The CDR3 region has the DNA TGTGCCAGCAGCCCACGGACTAACTATGGCTACACCTTC. Its protein is CASSPRTNYGYTF.

V is TRBV5-1 and J is TRBJ2-3, with D possibly being TRBD1 (6 bases). V gave up 0 bases and J gave up 3 bases, with 8 bases separating them. This CDR3 has 14 residues. Per the germline V gene, CDR1 is SGHRS and CDR2 is YFSETQ. The CDR3 sequence: CASSLDGTTDTQYF. The CDR3 DNA is TGCGCCAGCAGCTTGGACGGGACAACAGATACGCAGTATTTT.

The chain is built from TRBV7-8 and TRBJ2-1, with 8 bases that match TRBD1. The CDR3 runs to 15 residues. Germline V gene sequence: CDR1 SGHVS, CDR2 FQNEAQ. Losses at the gene ends were 5 bases for V and 7 bases for J; bases not matched to a gene: 10. The chain's CDR3 is CASSPRTTGGNEQFF. DNA for the CDR3: TGTGCCAGCAGCCCAAGAACAACAGGGGGGAATGAGCAGTTCTTC.

The sample holds one count of this clone. Within the sample, other DNA sequences also encode this same CDR3. The chain has TRBV7-9 and TRBJ1-1; D uncertain. Trimming left V 1 base short and J 1 base short, with 7 bases between. Per germline, CDR1 SEHNR and CDR2 FQNEAQ (reference sequence). This CDR3 region has 14 residues. The CDR3 protein is CASSLGGQNTEAFF. In DNA, the CDR3 is TGTGCCAGCAGCTTAGGCGGCCAGAACACTGAAGCTTTCTTT.

The chain links TRBV7-9 to TRBJ1-4, with D perhaps matching TRBD1 (5 bases). In germline, CDR1 is SEHNR, CDR2 FQNEAQ (reference sequence). The V end lost 1 base, the J end lost 10 bases, and 10 bases lay between the germline ends. This CDR3 region has 13 residues. This chain's CDR3 is CASSLEQGGKLFF. The CDR3 DNA is TGTGCCAGCAGCTTAGAGCAGGGCGGAAAACTGTTTTTT.

This chain joins TRBV11-2 and TRBJ1-3, with 7 bases lining up with TRBD1. Trimming removed 4 bases from V and 2 bases from J; junction bases left unmatched: 8. Germline CDR1 reads SGHAT; CDR2 reads FQNNGV. The CDR3 contains 16 residues. CDR3 nucleotides: TGTGCCAGCAGCTCAGACAGGGCGTCGGCTGGAAACACCATATATTTT. It yields the protein CASSSDRASAGNTIYF.

V and J are TRBV7-2 and TRBJ1-1; 7 bases are shared with TRBD1. Germline assignment: CDR1 SGHTA and CDR2 FQGNSA. The trim removed 5 bases at V and 0 bases at J, leaving 6 bases unmatched. This CDR3 contains 15 residues. CDR3 sequence reads: CASSRWGTVNTEAFF. Here the CDR3 DNA reads TGTGCCAGCAGCCGATGGGGGACAGTGAACACTGAAGCTTTCTTT. Drawing the rest from reference TRBV7-2 and TRBJ1-1, the complete variable domain is GAGVSQSPSNKVTEKGKDVELRCDPISGHTALYWYRQSLGQGLEFLIYFQGNSAPDKSGLPSDRFSAERTGGSVSTLTIQRTQQEDSAVYLCASSRWGTVNTEAFFGQGTRLTVV.

This clone appeared once. The rearrangement links TRBV5-1 to TRBJ2-1; TRBD2 matches at 13 bases. The CDR3 runs 15 residues. Per the germline V gene, CDR1 is SGHRS and CDR2 is YFSETQ. V lost 1 base and J lost 9; bases outside the gene matches: 4. The CDR3 DNA follows: TGCGCCAGCAGCTTGACTAGCGGGAGGGTCATTGAGCAGTTCTTC. Translated, it gives CASSLTSGRVIEQFF.

This clone was seen only once. V and J are TRBV5-4 and TRBJ2-3; a weak D match, TRBD1 (5 bases). Germline V lookup: CDR1 SGHNT, CDR2 YYREEE (reference sequence). CDR3 size: 13 residues. Trimming shortened V by 4 bases and J by 10 bases, and 16 bases separated the two germline ends. CDR3 bases: TGTGCCAGCAGCCAGGACAAAGGGGTTCCGCAGTATTTT. This codes for CASSQDKGVPQYF.

The chain employs TRBV5-1 and TRBJ2-7, with D unclear. Germline CDR1 and CDR2: SGHRS and YFSETQ. This CDR3 is 15 amino acids long. Trimming removed 0 bases at V and 3 bases at J, with 13 bases between. The CDR3: CASSLGRLLGYEQYF. The CDR3 region has the DNA TGCGCCAGCAGCTTGGGTAGGCTCCTCGGCTACGAGCAGTACTTC.

This sequence joins TRBV7-9 and TRBJ1-4; weak D call: TRBD1 (5 bases). The CDR3 extends over 13 amino acids. V dropped 3 bases and J dropped 6 bases, with 8 bases sitting between them. CDR1 is SEHNR, CDR2 FQNEAQ, per germline (reference sequence). The CDR3 nucleotides read TGTGCCAGCAGCTTCGACAGCCATGAAAAACTGTTTTTT. Translation: CASSFDSHEKLFF.

This clone was seen a single time. The chain recombines TRBV30 with TRBJ2-6; D is unresolved. Germline CDR1 is GTSNPN and CDR2 is SVGIG (reference sequence). This CDR3 region has 15 residues. V was cut by 2 bases and J by 0 bases, with 8 bases left in between. CDR3 in DNA: TGTGCCTGGAGTCCCCGGCCCTCTGGGGCCAACGTCCTGACTTTC. It specifies CAWSPRPSGANVLTF.

This rearrangement joins TRBV7-2 to TRBJ2-5; D may correspond to TRBD1 or TRBD2 (6 bases each). This CDR3 spans 13 amino acids. V lost 5 bases to trimming and J lost 5 bases, with 12 bases between them. Looked up from germline, CDR1 is SGHTA and CDR2 is FQGNSA. CDR3 sequence reads: CASSLGGMETQYF. The CDR3, as DNA: TGTGCCAGCAGCCTAGGGGGGATGGAGACCCAGTACTTC.

V is TRBV21-1 and J is TRBJ2-7; the D call of TRBD1 is as the table states it, not checked on the DNA. TRBV21-1 is a pseudogene. The CDR3 contains 14 residues. The CDR3: CASSRRDREYEQYF. The CDR3 nucleotides read TGTGCCAGCAGCAGAAGGGACAGGGAATACGAGCAGTACTTC.

The chain is built from TRBV2 and TRBJ2-7, with unresolved D. V lost 2 bases and J 2 bases, leaving 10 bases between the germline ends. Germline V gives CDR1 SNHLY, CDR2 FYNNEI. This CDR3 comprises 14 residues. The CDR3 coding sequence is TGTGCCAGCAGTGAATACTCGTTAACCTACGAGCAGTACTTC. It encodes CASSEYSLTYEQYF.

The rearrangement links TRBV10-3 to TRBJ1-1, with D unclear. The CDR3 consists of 16 residues. Germline V gene data show CDR1 as ENHRY and CDR2 as SYGVKD. With 5 bases removed from V and 0 bases from J, the gap between germline ends came to 16 bases. The CDR3 region is CAISLGQGLMNTEAFF. CDR3 bases: TGTGCCATCAGTCTTGGGCAAGGACTAATGAACACTGAAGCTTTCTTT.

This chain joins TRBV6-6 and TRBJ1-4, with TRBD1 matching over 10 bases. The CDR3 is 16 amino acids. The ends lost 5 bases at V and 6 bases at J; junction bases unmatched: 9. In germline, CDR1 is MNHNY, CDR2 SVGAGI (reference sequence). The CDR3, as DNA: TGTGCCAGCAGTCCGCAACCCGGGACAGGGGATGAAAAACTGTTTTTT. It translates to CASSPQPGTGDEKLFF.

The genes are TRBV19 and TRBJ1-1; 7 bases match TRBD1. CDR1 and CDR2 from the germline V gene are LNHDA and SQIVND (reference sequence). The length of the CDR3 is 14 residues. With V trimmed by 4 bases and J by 0 bases, 2 bases remained unmatched. In nucleotides, the CDR3 is TGTGCCAGTAGTAAGGGGACAGTGAACACTGAAGCTTTCTTT. The encoded protein is CASSKGTVNTEAFF.

The V call is TRBV9, the J call TRBJ1-4, with 10 bases lining up with TRBD1. With 2 bases clipped from V and 10 bases from J, the junction kept 8 bases outside the gene matches. The CDR3 has 15 residues. Germline V gene lookup returns CDR1 SGDLS and CDR2 YYNGEE. The CDR3 loop is CASSVSGTGVAKLFF. The CDR3 nucleotides are TGTGCCAGCAGCGTCTCCGGGACAGGGGTGGCAAAACTGTTTTTT.

V gene TRBV27 combines with J gene TRBJ1-2; tentative D call: TRBD1 (6 bases). This CDR3 comprises 14 residues. Trimming shortened V by 6 bases and J by 3 bases, and 14 bases separated the two germline ends. Germline CDR1 MNHEY, CDR2 SMNVEV (reference sequence). The CDR3, as DNA: TGTGCCAGCAGCCTTAAAAAGGGGGACTATGGCTACACCTTC. As protein: CASSLKKGDYGYTF.

The chain joins TRBV4-1 to TRBJ2-5, with 14 bases aligning to TRBD2. Losses at the gene ends were 1 base for V and 5 bases for J; bases not matched to a gene: 9. The length of the CDR3 is 18 residues. CDR1 and CDR2 from the germline V gene are MGHRA and YSYEKL. CDR3 protein: CASSQVPGLAGVPETQYF. CDR3 nucleotide sequence: TGCGCCAGCAGCCAAGTACCGGGACTAGCGGGAGTCCCCGAGACCCAGTACTTC.

This clone has only one observation. V gene TRBV21-1 combines with J gene TRBJ2-5; the table's TRBD1 call for D was not verified on the DNA. TRBV21-1 is classified as a pseudogene. CDR3 size: 16 residues. CDR3 sequence: CASSSPPGQQQETQYF. The CDR3 DNA reads TGTGCCAGCAGCTCCCCCCCGGGACAGCAACAAGAGACCCAGTACTTC.

This clone was seen just once. The rearrangement links TRBV20-1 to TRBJ1-2; D is undetermined. Trimming stripped 3 bases from V and 8 bases from J, with 10 bases between. The CDR3 extends over 11 amino acids. CDR1 is DFQATT, CDR2 SNEGSKA, per germline (reference sequence). The CDR3 DNA reads as TGCAGTGCTAGGTCCTCTTCGGGCTACACCTTC. Translation gives CSARSSSGYTF.

The rearrangement uses TRBV18 and TRBJ2-1, with 11 bases fitting TRBD2. The CDR3 length is 15 residues. The germline gives CDR1 KGHSH, CDR2 LQKENI. The V and J ends lost 4 bases and 7 bases, in that order; junction bases with no gene match: 6. The CDR3, as DNA: TGTGCCAGCTCACATAGCGGGAGGGGGAGAAATGAGCAGTTCTTC. Residues: CASSHSGRGRNEQFF.